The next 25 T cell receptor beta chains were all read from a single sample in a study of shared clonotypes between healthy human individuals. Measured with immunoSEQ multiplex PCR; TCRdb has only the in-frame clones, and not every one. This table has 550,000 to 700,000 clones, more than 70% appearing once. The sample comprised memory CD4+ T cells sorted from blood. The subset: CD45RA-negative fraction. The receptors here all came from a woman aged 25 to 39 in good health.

This chain's CDR3 is CAISPGTGFNQPQHF. CDR3 bases: TGTGCCATCAGCCCCGGGACAGGATTCAATCAGCCCCAGCATTTT. The chain has TRBV10-3 and TRBJ1-5, with 8 bases fitting TRBD1. Unmatched junction bases numbered 7, after V lost 6 bases and J lost 3 bases. The CDR3 sequence is 15 residues long. From germline, CDR1 is ENHRY and CDR2 SYGVKD.

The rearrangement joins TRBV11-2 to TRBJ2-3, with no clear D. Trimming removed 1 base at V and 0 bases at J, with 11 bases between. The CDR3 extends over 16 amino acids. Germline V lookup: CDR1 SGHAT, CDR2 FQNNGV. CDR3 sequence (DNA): TGTGCCAGCAGCTTAGGTGGTCAGTCTAGCACAGATACGCAGTATTTT. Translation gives CASSLGGQSSTDTQYF.

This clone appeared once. The CDR3 nucleotides read TGTGCCAGCAGAGCCGGGACCGACTACGAGCAGTACTTC. Translating gives CASRAGTDYEQYF. The chain employs TRBV6-5 and TRBJ2-7; perhaps D is TRBD1 or TRBD2 (5 bases each). Per germline, CDR1 MNHEY and CDR2 SVGAGI. CDR3 length: 13 residues. Deletions cut 6 bases from V and 3 bases from J, with 12 bases between.

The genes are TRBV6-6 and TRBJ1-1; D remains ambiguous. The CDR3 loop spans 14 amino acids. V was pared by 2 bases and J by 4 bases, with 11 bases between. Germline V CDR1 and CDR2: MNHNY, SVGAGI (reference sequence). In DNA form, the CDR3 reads TGTGCCAGCAGTTACCGGGAAGGGAGCACTGAAGCTTTCTTT. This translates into CASSYREGSTEAFF.

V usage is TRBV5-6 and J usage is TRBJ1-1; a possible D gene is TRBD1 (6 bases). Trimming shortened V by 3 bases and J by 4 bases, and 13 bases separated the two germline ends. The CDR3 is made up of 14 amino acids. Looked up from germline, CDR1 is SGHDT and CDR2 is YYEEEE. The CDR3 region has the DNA TGTGCCAGCAGCTCTTCTCGACAGGCCACTGAAGCTTTCTTT. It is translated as CASSSSRQATEAFF.

Here the CDR3 DNA reads TGTGCCAGCAGCCTCGTGGCGGGAGTAACCGGGGAGCTGTTTTTT. Translating it yields CASSLVAGVTGELFF. This chain uses TRBV5-6 with TRBJ2-2; 7 bases fit TRBD2. The trim removed 4 bases at V and 5 bases at J, leaving 8 bases unmatched. CDR1 and CDR2 from the germline V gene are SGHDT and YYEEEE. The CDR3 has 15 amino acids.

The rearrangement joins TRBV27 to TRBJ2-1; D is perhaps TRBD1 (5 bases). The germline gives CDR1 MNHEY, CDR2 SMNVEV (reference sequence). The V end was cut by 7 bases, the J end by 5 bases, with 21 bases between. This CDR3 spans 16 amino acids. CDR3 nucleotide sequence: TGTGCCAGCACCCTGAGGACCAACAACAGGAACAATGAGCAGTTCTTC. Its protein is CASTLRTNNRNNEQFF.

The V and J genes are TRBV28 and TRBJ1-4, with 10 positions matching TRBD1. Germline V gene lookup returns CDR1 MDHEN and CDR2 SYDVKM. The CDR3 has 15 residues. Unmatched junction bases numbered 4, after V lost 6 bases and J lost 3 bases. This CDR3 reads CASRHGTGANEKLFF. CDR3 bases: TGTGCCAGCAGGCATGGGACAGGGGCTAATGAAAAACTGTTTTTT. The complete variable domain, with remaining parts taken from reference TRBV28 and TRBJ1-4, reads DVKVTQSSRYLVKRTGEKVFLECVQDMDHENMFWYRQDPGLGLRLIYFSYDVKMKEKGDIPEGYSVSREKKERFSLILESASTNQTSMYLCASRHGTGANEKLFFGSGTQLSVL.

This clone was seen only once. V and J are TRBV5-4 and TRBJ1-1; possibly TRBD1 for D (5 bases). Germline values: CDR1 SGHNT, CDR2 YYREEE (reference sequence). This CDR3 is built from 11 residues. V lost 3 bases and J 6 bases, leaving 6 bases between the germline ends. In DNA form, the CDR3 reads TGTGCCAGCAGCTGGGGCCCTGAAGCTTTCTTT. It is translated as CASSWGPEAFF.

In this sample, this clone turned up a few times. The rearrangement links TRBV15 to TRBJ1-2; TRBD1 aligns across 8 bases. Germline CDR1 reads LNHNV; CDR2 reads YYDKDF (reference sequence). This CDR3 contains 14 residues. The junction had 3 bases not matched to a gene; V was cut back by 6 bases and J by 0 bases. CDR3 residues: CATRQGEANYGYTF. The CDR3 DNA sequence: TGTGCCACCAGACAGGGGGAAGCTAACTATGGCTACACCTTC.

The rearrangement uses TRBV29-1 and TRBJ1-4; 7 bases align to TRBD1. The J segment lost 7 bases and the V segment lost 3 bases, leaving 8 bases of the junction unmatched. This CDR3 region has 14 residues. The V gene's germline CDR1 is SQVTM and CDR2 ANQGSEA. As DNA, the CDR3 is TGCAGCGTTGAGCTACAGGGGCTACGTGAAAAACTGTTTTTT. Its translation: CSVELQGLREKLFF.

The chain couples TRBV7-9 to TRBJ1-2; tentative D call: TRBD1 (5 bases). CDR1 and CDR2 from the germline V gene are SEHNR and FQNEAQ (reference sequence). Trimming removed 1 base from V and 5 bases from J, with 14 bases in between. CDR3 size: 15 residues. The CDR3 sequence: CASSLVLGQGYGYTF. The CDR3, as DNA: TGTGCCAGCAGCTTAGTACTAGGGCAGGGATATGGCTACACCTTC.

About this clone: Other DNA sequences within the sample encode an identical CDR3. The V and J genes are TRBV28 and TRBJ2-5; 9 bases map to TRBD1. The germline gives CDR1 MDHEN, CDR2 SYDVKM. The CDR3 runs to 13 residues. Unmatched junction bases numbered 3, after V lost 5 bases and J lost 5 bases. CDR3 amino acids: CASSPGQGETQYF. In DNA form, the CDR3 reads TGTGCCAGCAGTCCCGGACAGGGGGAGACCCAGTACTTC.

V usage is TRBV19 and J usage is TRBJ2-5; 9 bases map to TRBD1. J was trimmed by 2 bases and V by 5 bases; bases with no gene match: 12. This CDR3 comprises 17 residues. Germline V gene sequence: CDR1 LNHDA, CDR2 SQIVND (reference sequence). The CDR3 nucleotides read TGTGCCAGTAGTCCGCGACAGGGGGTAATGGGTCAAGAGACCCAGTACTTC. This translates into CASSPRQGVMGQETQYF.

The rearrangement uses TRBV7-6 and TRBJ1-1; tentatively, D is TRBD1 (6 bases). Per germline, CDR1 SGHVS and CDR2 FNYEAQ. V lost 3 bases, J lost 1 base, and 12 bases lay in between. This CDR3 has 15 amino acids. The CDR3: CASSLSGARNTEAFF. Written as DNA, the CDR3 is TGTGCCAGCAGCTTGTCAGGGGCCAGGAACACTGAAGCTTTCTTT.

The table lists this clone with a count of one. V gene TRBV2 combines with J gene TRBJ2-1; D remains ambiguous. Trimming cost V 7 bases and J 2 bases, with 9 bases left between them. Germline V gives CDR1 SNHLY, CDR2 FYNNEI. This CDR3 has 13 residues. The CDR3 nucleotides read TGTGCCAGCACGTTATTGACCTACAATGAGCAGTTCTTC. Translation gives CASTLLTYNEQFF.

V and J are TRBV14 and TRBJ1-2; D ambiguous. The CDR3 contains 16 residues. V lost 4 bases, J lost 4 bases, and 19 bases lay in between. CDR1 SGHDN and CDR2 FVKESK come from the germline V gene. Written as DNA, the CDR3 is TGTGCCAGCAGCCCAGCCCCTGTAGGAAGACGCTATGGCTACACCTTC. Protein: CASSPAPVGRRYGYTF.

In DNA, the CDR3 is TGTGCCAGCACCCCACCCGGGAGAAGCTCCTACGAGCAGTACTTC. It encodes CASTPPGRSSYEQYF. The rearrangement joins TRBV7-9 to TRBJ2-7, with D perhaps matching TRBD2 (6 bases). This CDR3 has 15 residues. Germline-derived CDR1 and CDR2 are SEHNR and FQNEAQ (reference sequence). The V and J ends lost 7 bases and 0 bases respectively, with 16 bases between them.

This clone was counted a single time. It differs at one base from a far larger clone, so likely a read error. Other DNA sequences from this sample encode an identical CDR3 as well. The CDR3 loop is CAWKNQMNTEAFF. CDR3 coding DNA: TGTGCTTGGAAGAATCAAATGAACACTGAAGCTTTCTTT. This chain joins TRBV30 and TRBJ1-1, with D uncertain. This CDR3 has 13 amino acids. Per germline, CDR1 GTSNPN and CDR2 SVGIG (reference sequence).

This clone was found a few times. Here the CDR3 reads CASSADSDEQYF. The DNA of the CDR3 is TGTGCCAGCTCAGCGGACAGCGACGAGCAGTACTTC. The chain is built from TRBV18 and TRBJ2-7, with D perhaps matching TRBD1 (6 bases). This CDR3 is built from 12 residues. Germline lookup yields CDR1 KGHSH and CDR2 LQKENI. V shed 5 bases and J shed 5 bases, with 10 bases lying between them. Variable domain in full (rest from reference TRBV18 and TRBJ2-7): NAGVMQNPRHLVRRRGQEARLRCSPMKGHSHVYWYRQLPEEGLKFMVYLQKENIIDESGMPKERFSAEFPKEGPSILRIQQVVRGDSAAYFCASSADSDEQYFGPGTRLTVT.

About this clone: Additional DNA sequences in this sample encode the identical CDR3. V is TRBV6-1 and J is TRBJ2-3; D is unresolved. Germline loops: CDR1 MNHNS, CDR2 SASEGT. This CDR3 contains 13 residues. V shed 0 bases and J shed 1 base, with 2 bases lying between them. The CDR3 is CASSEAGTDTQYF. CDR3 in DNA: TGTGCCAGCAGTGAAGCTGGCACAGATACGCAGTATTTT.

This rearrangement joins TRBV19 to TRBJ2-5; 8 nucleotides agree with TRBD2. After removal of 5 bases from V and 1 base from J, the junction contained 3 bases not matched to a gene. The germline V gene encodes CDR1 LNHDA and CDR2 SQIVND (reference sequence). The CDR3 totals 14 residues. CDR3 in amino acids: CASSPSGGQETQYF. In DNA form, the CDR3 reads TGTGCCAGTAGTCCCAGCGGGGGCCAAGAGACCCAGTACTTC.

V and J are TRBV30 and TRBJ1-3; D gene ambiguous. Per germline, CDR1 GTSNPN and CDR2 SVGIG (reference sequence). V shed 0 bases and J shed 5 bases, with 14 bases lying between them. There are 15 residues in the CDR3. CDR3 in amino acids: CAWSVSRRSRNTIYF. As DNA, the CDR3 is TGTGCCTGGAGTGTAAGTCGCCGTTCCAGAAACACCATATATTTT.

CDR3 bases: TGTGCCAGCAGCTTAGCCCTGAAAAATCAGTTCTTC. Translating gives CASSLALKNQFF. The V gene is TRBV7-9, the J gene TRBJ2-1; D uncertain. From germline, CDR1 is SEHNR and CDR2 FQNEAQ (reference sequence). The V and J ends lost 0 bases and 13 bases respectively, with 10 bases between them. This CDR3 spans 12 amino acids.

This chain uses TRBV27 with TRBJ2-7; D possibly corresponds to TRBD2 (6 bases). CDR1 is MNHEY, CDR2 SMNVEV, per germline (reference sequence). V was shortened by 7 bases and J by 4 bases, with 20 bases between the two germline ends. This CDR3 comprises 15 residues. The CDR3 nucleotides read TGTGCCAGCACTAGCCTCCGGGAGCGCAATTACGAGCAGTACTTC. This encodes CASTSLRERNYEQYF.